One and the same sample provided the 31 T cell receptor beta chains below, sequenced in a study of shared clonotypes between healthy human individuals. Profiling relied on immunoSEQ multiplex PCR, and the TCRdb table lists in-frame clones only, not all of them. Here the sample spans around 300,000 clones, around 87% being singletons. The specimen sequenced was memory CD8+ T cells sorted from blood. Subset meaning: CD45RO+ cells pooled with CCR7-negative TemRA cells. The receptors were sampled from a man aged 18-30 years in good health.

The CDR3 sequence is CAWSYTIGAGELFF. Here the CDR3 DNA reads TGTGCCTGGAGTTATACTATTGGGGCCGGGGAGCTGTTTTTT. The chain links TRBV30 to TRBJ2-2; no reliable D call. V shed 2 bases and J shed 6 bases, with 13 bases lying between them. The CDR3 loop spans 14 amino acids. Germline V CDR1 and CDR2: GTSNPN, SVGIG (reference sequence).

As concerns this clone: At the DNA level, this CDR3 is encoded by other sequences in the same sample as well. J is TRBJ2-7 and V is TRBV7-9; D unresolved. V dropped 3 bases and J dropped 4 bases, with 4 bases sitting between them. The CDR3 consists of 11 residues. Per the germline V gene, CDR1 is SEHNR and CDR2 is FQNEAQ (reference sequence). The CDR3 loop is CASSFDYEQYF. CDR3 DNA: TGTGCCAGCAGCTTTGATTACGAGCAGTACTTC.

This clone turned up a few times. The chain carries TRBV5-1 and TRBJ2-2; 7 nucleotides align to TRBD1. The V gene's germline CDR1 is SGHRS and CDR2 YFSETQ. Losses at the gene ends were 4 bases for V and 7 bases for J; bases not matched to a gene: 13. CDR3 size: 16 residues. CDR3 region: CASSPEVQGSGGELFF. The CDR3 DNA is TGCGCCAGCAGCCCGGAGGTACAGGGGAGTGGCGGGGAGCTGTTTTTT.

V and J are TRBV10-3 and TRBJ2-7; 9 bases line up with TRBD1. The trim removed 2 bases at V and 6 bases at J, leaving 2 bases unmatched. Germline assignment: CDR1 ENHRY and CDR2 SYGVKD. The CDR3 length is 13 residues. The CDR3 bases are TGTGCCATCAGTGAGGACAGGGGGGGCGAGCAGTACTTC. Protein product: CAISEDRGGEQYF.

In its sample, this clone was seen once. The chain recombines TRBV15 with TRBJ1-5; 7 positions match TRBD1. Germline V gives CDR1 LNHNV, CDR2 YYDKDF (reference sequence). The CDR3 totals 16 residues. The J segment lost 4 bases and the V segment lost 5 bases, leaving 11 bases of the junction unmatched. This CDR3 reads CATSGSAQGVNQPQHF. The CDR3 bases are TGTGCCACCAGCGGCTCTGCGCAGGGGGTGAATCAGCCCCAGCATTTT. Full variable domain (outside the CDR3, taken from reference TRBV15 and TRBJ1-5): DAMVIQNPRYQVTQFGKPVTLSCSQTLNHNVMYWYQQKSSQAPKLLFHYYDKDFNNEADTPDNFQSRRPNTSFCFLDIRSPGLGDTAMYLCATSGSAQGVNQPQHFGDGTRLSIL.

The chain joins TRBV4-3 to TRBJ2-7; a possible D gene is TRBD2 (5 bases). This CDR3 contains 14 residues. V was trimmed by 3 bases and J by 5 bases, leaving 14 bases between them. Per germline, CDR1 LGHNA and CDR2 YSLEER. DNA for the CDR3: TGCGCCAGCAGCCAGGGAGCCACTGGGGACGAGCAGTACTTC. It is translated as CASSQGATGDEQYF.

The chain combines TRBV7-9 with TRBJ1-1, with TRBD1 as a possible D gene (5 bases). V lost 5 bases, J lost 1 base, and 8 bases lay in between. This CDR3 region has 13 residues. The germline gives CDR1 SEHNR, CDR2 FQNEAQ (reference sequence). This CDR3 reads CASSRDRNTEAFF. Here the CDR3 DNA reads TGTGCCAGCAGCCGCGACAGGAACACTGAAGCTTTCTTT.

The chain combines TRBV6-5 with TRBJ1-2, with D perhaps TRBD1 (6 bases). V was pared by 2 bases and J by 1 base, with 8 bases between. This CDR3 region has 14 residues. The germline V gene encodes CDR1 MNHEY and CDR2 SVGAGI. DNA of the CDR3: TGTGCCAGCAGTTACCAGGACAGTAACTATGGCTACACCTTC. This sequence encodes CASSYQDSNYGYTF.

The CDR3 DNA follows: TGTGCCAGCAGTTATGGCTTGGGGGGGCTAAGCGAGCAGTACTTC. Protein sequence: CASSYGLGGLSEQYF. The chain employs TRBV6-5 and TRBJ2-7; tentative D call: TRBD2 (7 bases). The CDR3 runs 15 residues. V was trimmed by 3 bases and J by 6 bases, leaving 18 bases between them. Germline V gene lookup returns CDR1 MNHEY and CDR2 SVGAGI.

The J gene is TRBJ2-5, the V gene TRBV13; D remains unclear. Germline-derived CDR1 and CDR2 are PRHDT and FYEKMQ (reference sequence). Trimming took 5 bases from V and 5 from J, leaving 9 bases between them. The CDR3 is 12 residues long. As DNA, the CDR3 is TGTGCCAGCAGCCCCCATGGGGAGACCCAGTACTTC. It yields the protein CASSPHGETQYF. Using reference TRBV13 and TRBJ2-5 for the parts outside the CDR3, the full variable domain is AAGVIQSPRHLIKEKRETATLKCYPIPRHDTVYWYQQGPGQDPQFLISFYEKMQSDKGSIPDRFSAQQFSDYHSELNMSSLELGDSALYFCASSPHGETQYFGPGTRLLVL.

The rearrangement uses TRBV2 and TRBJ2-1; no firm D call. The CDR3 is made up of 14 amino acids. Trimming removed 1 base at V and 4 bases at J, with 8 bases between. Looked up from germline, CDR1 is SNHLY and CDR2 is FYNNEI. CDR3 amino acids: CASSEETPYNEQFF. In DNA, the CDR3 is TGTGCCAGCAGTGAAGAGACACCTTACAATGAGCAGTTCTTC. The whole variable domain, filled in from reference TRBV2 and TRBJ2-1, reads EPEVTQTPSHQVTQMGQEVILRCVPISNHLYFYWYRQILGQKVEFLVSFYNNEISEKSEIFDDQFSVERPDGSNFTLKIRSTKLEDSAMYFCASSEETPYNEQFFGPGTRLTVL.

This chain uses TRBV4-3 with TRBJ2-7; 13 nucleotides align to TRBD2. CDR3 length: 17 amino acids. Germline loops: CDR1 LGHNA, CDR2 YSLEER. After removal of 3 bases from V and 0 bases from J, the junction contained 5 bases not matched to a gene. The CDR3 DNA reads as TGCGCCAGCAGCCATGGGACTAGCGGGATTCTCTCCTACGAGCAGTACTTC. Translated, it gives CASSHGTSGILSYEQYF.

This chain uses TRBV30 with TRBJ2-7, with D possibly TRBD2 on 5 matching bases. CDR3 length: 14 amino acids. CDR1 is GTSNPN and CDR2 is SVGIG in the germline V gene (reference sequence). V was clipped by 0 bases and J by 7 bases, with 16 bases between them. This chain's CDR3 is CAWSVAAGVKEQYF. The CDR3 DNA sequence: TGTGCCTGGAGTGTAGCTGCCGGGGTTAAAGAGCAGTACTTC.

The rearrangement links TRBV2 to TRBJ2-1; possibly TRBD1 or TRBD2 for D (5 bases each). Between the trimmed V and J ends, which lost 0 bases and 5 bases, there was a span of 17 bases. The CDR3 totals 17 residues. Germline assignment: CDR1 SNHLY and CDR2 FYNNEI. CDR3 amino acids: CASSEAVIGTLDNEQFF. In nucleotides, the CDR3 is TGTGCCAGCAGTGAAGCGGTAATTGGGACCCTTGACAATGAGCAGTTCTTC.

This rearrangement joins TRBV7-9 to TRBJ2-3, with 7 bases identical to TRBD2. CDR1 SEHNR and CDR2 FQNEAQ come from the germline V gene (reference sequence). The CDR3 spans 19 residues. V was clipped by 1 base and J by 4 bases; unmatched bases: 17. CDR3 in DNA: TGTGCCAGCAGCTTAGGACTAGCTGGCCTCGGCCGGCGTGCAGATACGCAGTATTTT. Its translation is CASSLGLAGLGRRADTQYF. Supplemented by reference TRBV7-9 and TRBJ2-3, the full variable domain reads DTGVSQNPRHKITKRGQNVTFRCDPISEHNRLYWYRQTLGQGPEFLTYFQNEAQLEKSRLLSDRFSAERPKGSFSTLEIQRTEQGDSAMYLCASSLGLAGLGRRADTQYFGPGTRLTVL.

V is TRBV7-9 and J is TRBJ2-7; TRBD1 might be the D (6 bases). Trimming removed 5 bases at V and 3 bases at J, with 14 bases between. Germline V CDR1 and CDR2: SEHNR, FQNEAQ (reference sequence). This CDR3 region has 14 residues. The CDR3 bases are TGTGCCAGCAGCGACACAGGGAAGGGCTACGAGCAGTACTTC. It is translated as CASSDTGKGYEQYF.

The chain joins TRBV10-1 to TRBJ2-3; weak D call: TRBD1 (5 bases). V was clipped by 2 bases and J by 6 bases, with 9 bases between them. CDR3 length: 13 amino acids. The germline gives CDR1 WNHNN, CDR2 SYGVQD (reference sequence). The CDR3 DNA sequence: TGCGCCAGCAGTGAGACAGGCATGGATACGCAGTATTTT. Translated: CASSETGMDTQYF.

This clone was counted a few times. The chain uses TRBV11-1 and TRBJ2-2; D gene uncertain. This CDR3 is built from 14 residues. Per the germline V gene, CDR1 is SGHAT and CDR2 is FQDESV (reference sequence). Trimming pared 3 bases from V and 6 bases from J, leaving 11 bases between. The CDR3 region is CASSLGPTAGELFF. The CDR3 DNA reads as TGTGCCAGCAGCTTGGGCCCCACAGCCGGGGAGCTGTTTTTT.

This clone was counted only a few times. Other DNA sequences in the sample encode the same CDR3. The chain uses TRBV6-6 and TRBJ1-2; no reliable D call. In germline, CDR1 is MNHNY, CDR2 SVGAGI (reference sequence). V shed 11 bases and J shed 5 bases, with 15 bases lying between them. The CDR3 is 12 amino acids. The CDR3: CASWRGLYGYTF. CDR3 bases: TGTGCCTCCTGGCGGGGTTTATATGGCTACACCTTC.

The chain combines TRBV4-1 with TRBJ2-7; no reliable D call. CDR1 and CDR2 from the germline V gene are MGHRA and YSYEKL. The ends were cut back, 2 bases at V and 5 bases at J, with 16 bases in the middle. The CDR3 length is 15 residues. The CDR3 DNA reads TGCGCCAGCAGCCAAATTTTGTCGCGTTGGAACGAGCAGTACTTC. The encoded protein is CASSQILSRWNEQYF.

This clone was counted once. The same CDR3 arises from other DNA sequences in this sample as well. V is TRBV19 and J is TRBJ1-2, with D uncertain. The CDR3 totals 13 residues. In germline, CDR1 is LNHDA, CDR2 SQIVND (reference sequence). The V end was cut by 3 bases, the J end by 4 bases, with 9 bases between. The CDR3 DNA follows: TGTGCCAGTAGTATTGGACTTTCCTATGGCTACACCTTC. Its protein is CASSIGLSYGYTF. Drawing the rest from reference TRBV19 and TRBJ1-2, the complete variable domain is DGGITQSPKYLFRKEGQNVTLSCEQNLNHDAMYWYRQDPGQGLRLIYYSQIVNDFQKGDIAEGYSVSREKKESFPLTVTSAQKNPTAFYLCASSIGLSYGYTFGSGTRLTVV.

This clone occurred many times. The rearrangement joins TRBV25-1 to TRBJ2-1; the D gene is possibly TRBD1 (6 bases). The CDR3 totals 14 residues. Deletions cut 5 bases from V and 6 bases from J, with 14 bases between. Germline lookup yields CDR1 MGHDK and CDR2 SYGVNS. The DNA of the CDR3 is TGTGCCAGCAGTCCGGCCGGGGACATCAATGAGCAGTTCTTC. This gives the protein CASSPAGDINEQFF.

DNA of the CDR3: TGTGCCAGCAGTGATATAACAGGGGCCGAGCAGTACTTC. It encodes CASSDITGAEQYF. The chain recombines TRBV6-1 with TRBJ2-7, with 7 bases aligning to TRBD1. CDR1 is MNHNS, CDR2 SASEGT, per germline. V shed 3 bases, J shed 6 bases, and the junction held 5 bases outside the gene matches. This CDR3 spans 13 amino acids.

This clone was seen ten or more times. This chain uses TRBV7-9 with TRBJ2-1; a weak D match, TRBD1 (5 bases). In germline, CDR1 is SEHNR, CDR2 FQNEAQ (reference sequence). Trimming left V 1 base short and J 15 bases short, with 16 bases between. The CDR3 runs 13 residues. The CDR3 protein is CASSLGGSPIGFF. DNA of the CDR3: TGTGCCAGCAGCTTAGGGGGCAGCCCTATCGGGTTCTTC.

J is TRBJ2-1 and V is TRBV7-9, with D tentatively TRBD2 (5 bases). Between the trimmed V and J ends, which lost 2 bases and 9 bases, there was a span of 8 bases. In germline, CDR1 is SEHNR, CDR2 FQNEAQ (reference sequence). The CDR3 has 12 residues. The CDR3 nucleotides read TGTGCCAGCAGCTTAATTAGCGTTGAGCAGTTCTTC. This gives the protein CASSLISVEQFF.

This sequence joins TRBV4-1 and TRBJ2-7, with D unresolved. In germline, CDR1 is MGHRA, CDR2 YSYEKL. There are 16 residues in the CDR3. V was clipped by 1 base and J by 4 bases, with 17 bases between them. This CDR3 reads CASSQATTHPTYEQYF. In DNA, the CDR3 is TGCGCCAGCAGCCAAGCAACTACCCATCCAACATACGAGCAGTACTTC.

The chain combines TRBV7-9 with TRBJ2-3, with D perhaps matching TRBD1 or TRBD2 (5 bases each). Trimming shortened V by 8 bases and J by 1 base, and 13 bases separated the two germline ends. Looked up from germline, CDR1 is SEHNR and CDR2 is FQNEAQ (reference sequence). The CDR3 contains 14 residues. The CDR3, as DNA: TGTGCCAGCGCCCAGCGAGGGGGCACAGATACGCAGTATTTT. Protein sequence: CASAQRGGTDTQYF.

The V call is TRBV7-2, the J call TRBJ1-3, with TRBD1 matching 7 bases. Germline lookup yields CDR1 SGHTA and CDR2 FQGNSA. There are 15 residues in the CDR3. The V segment lost 4 bases and the J segment 1 base; nucleotides outside the gene matches: 4. This CDR3 is CASSSHRGSGNTIYF. The DNA of the CDR3 is TGTGCCAGCAGCTCCCACAGGGGATCTGGAAACACCATATATTTT.

The chain employs TRBV6-6 and TRBJ1-6; D is possibly TRBD1 (5 bases). With 5 bases removed from V and 7 bases from J, the gap between germline ends came to 15 bases. From germline, CDR1 is MNHNY and CDR2 SVGAGI (reference sequence). This CDR3 has 15 residues. CDR3 nucleotide sequence: TGTGCCAGCAGTAGACCGGACATTGTAAATTCACCCCTCCACTTT. It codes for CASSRPDIVNSPLHF.

The chain links TRBV5-1 to TRBJ2-1; 9 nucleotides agree with TRBD2. Germline V lookup: CDR1 SGHRS, CDR2 YFSETQ. This CDR3 comprises 17 residues. J gave up 2 bases and V 4 bases, and 10 bases lay outside the gene matches. CDR3 DNA: TGCGCCAGCAGCCTAAACACCGGGACTAGCACCTACAATGAGCAGTTCTTC. It yields the protein CASSLNTGTSTYNEQFF.

The V and J genes are TRBV7-8 and TRBJ2-7; tentatively, D is TRBD1 (5 bases). The V and J ends lost 5 bases and 3 bases respectively, with 17 bases between them. The germline V gene encodes CDR1 SGHVS and CDR2 FQNEAQ. This CDR3 has 15 amino acids. The DNA of the CDR3 is TGTGCCAGCAGCGCCAAGTTGGGGCTTGACTACGAGCAGTACTTC. This encodes CASSAKLGLDYEQYF.